This T cell receptor (beta chain) was sequenced for a study of CD8+ T cells in alopecia areata. Study as a whole: At a dose of 5 to 10 mg twice daily, oral tofacitinib was given to treated patients.

Extracted from the samples, RNA was reverse transcribed into cDNA to serve as the sequencing template. The table came from immunoSEQ multiplex PCR; TCRdb's copy has only in-frame clones and leaves some out. The sample consists of under 250,000 clones, about 53% of them appearing once. Trimming removed 4 bases from V and 5 bases from J; junction bases left unmatched: 26. The CDR3 totals 23 residues. Per the germline V gene, CDR1 is SGDLS and CDR2 is YYNGEE. The receptor's source is a human donor with alopecia areata. The source was CD4+ T cells sorted from blood, collected at week 0. The rearrangement joins TRBV9 to TRBJ2-1, with TRBD2 matching 14 bases. CDR3 in amino acids: CASSTQFISTSGRARASHNEQFF. The CDR3 DNA follows: TGTGCCAGCAGCACACAATTCATCTCGACTAGCGGGAGGGCCCGCGCCTCTCACAATGAGCAGTTCTTC.